This TCR beta chain was obtained from a study of CD8+ T cells in alopecia areata (dated by TCRdb to the late 2010s). Background for the entire study: The treated patients, all with moderate-to-severe alopecia areata, were enrolled in an open-label pilot trial of oral tofacitinib given at 5 to 10 mg twice daily. Tofacitinib was given for 6 to 18 months, followed by 6 months of follow-up off drug to assess delayed response and recurrence. The study used high-throughput TCRbeta sequencing to examine T cell clonal expansion in alopecia areata, in both the C3H/HeJ mouse model and human patients. Human TCRbeta sequencing covered scalp tissue and sorted CD4+ and CD8+ peripheral blood T cells from patchy and totalis/universalis alopecia areata patients and healthy controls. Patients on tofacitinib were biopsied at baseline and after 4 and 24 weeks of treatment, and several of the patients also had a later scalp biopsy. Clonality in the scalp was compared among normal scalp (n=4), patchy alopecia areata scalp (n=8), and alopecia totalis/universalis scalp (n=8). RNA came from the PAXgene miRNA kit for fixed scalp, the miRNeasy kit for PBMCs, and the RNeasy kit for mouse skin. Amplification of TCRbeta CDR3 regions was done by immunoSEQ multiplex PCR using 35 Vbeta forward primers and 13 Jbeta reverse primers. Results the study describes overall, beyond this receptor: Higher clonality and more expanded CD8+ clones were observed in lesional scalp than in normal scalp, particularly in alopecia totalis/universalis, a finding suggestive of antigenic drive. Compared with mice, TCR sequences shared between patients were less clear, possibly partly because of HLA diversity across the patient population. Unlike mouse skin, where gammadelta T cells dominate, normal human skin contains resident alphabeta T cells that get sequenced too, which complicates analysis of the scalp TCR repertoire.

In light of the paper, this sample's time point label describes: baseline before oral tofacitinib. Peripheral blood and lesional scalp punch biopsies were obtained from patients with alopecia areata. PBMCs were separated by density centrifugation and stained for CD3, CD4 and CD8, after which CD4+ and CD8+ T cells were sorted on a FACSAria. The junction shows trimming of 8 bases on V and 3 bases on J, and the gene matches do not reach 2 bases of it. The germline V gene gives CDR1 as MNHEY and CDR2 as SVGAGI. Measured from the cysteine to the phenylalanine, the CDR3 is 13 residues long. Only the CDR3 part of the read is kept: 39 bases, read in frame from the first base. Comment on this clone: The clone's antigen remains unknown. No much larger clonotype is one base removed from it; base qualities were not supplied.

Library prep was done by the immunoSEQ multiplex PCR assay. RNA was extracted from all samples and reverse transcribed into cDNA, which served as template for TCR sequencing. First-strand cDNA was synthesized using SuperScript III with a 2:1 mix of oligo-dT and random hexamers. Amplification bias was assessed with a synthetic immune receptor repertoire, and residual bias was removed computationally. In the original analysis: Raw reads were preprocessed to remove errors, and CDR3 was defined according to IMGT conventions as the region from the conserved cysteine to phenylalanine. Clonality was computed by normalizing Shannon entropy by log2 of the number of productive unique TCRs and subtracting the result from 1. CD4 or CD8 identity of scalp clones was inferred by cross-referencing scalp TCRbeta sequences with sorted blood CD4 and CD8 repertoires. Here the immuneACCESS table is served through TCRdb, limited to in-frame sequences with V and J called. Missing clones are a known gap in these copies; in checked studies unresolved V genes cover under half, and the rest lacks a known reason. V and J calls and clone size come straight from that table; D and trimming were deduced from the DNA. Across this sample there are more than 200,000 clones, with 67% seen only once. Of the sample, under 1.5% is held by the ten largest clones.

This sequence originates from a human donor with alopecia areata. Specimen: CD4+ T cells sorted from blood, collected at week 0. The chain is assembled from TRBV6-5 and TRBJ2-5; TRBD1 lines up with 11 middle nucleotides. The CDR3 reads as follows: CASRTGGEETQYF. The sequenced DNA is TGTGCCAGCCGGACAGGGGGCGAAGAGACCCAGTACTTC.